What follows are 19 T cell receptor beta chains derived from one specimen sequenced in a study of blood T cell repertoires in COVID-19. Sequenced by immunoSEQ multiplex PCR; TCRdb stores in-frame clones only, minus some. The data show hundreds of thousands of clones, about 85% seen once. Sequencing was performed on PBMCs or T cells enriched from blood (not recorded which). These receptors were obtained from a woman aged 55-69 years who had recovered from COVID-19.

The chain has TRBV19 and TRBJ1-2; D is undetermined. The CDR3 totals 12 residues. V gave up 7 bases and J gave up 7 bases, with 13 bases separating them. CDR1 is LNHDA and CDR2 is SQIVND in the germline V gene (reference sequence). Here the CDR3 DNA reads TGTGCCAGTACAGGAAAACTGGCTGGCTACACCTTC. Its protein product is CASTGKLAGYTF. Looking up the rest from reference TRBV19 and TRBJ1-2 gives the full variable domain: DGGITQSPKYLFRKEGQNVTLSCEQNLNHDAMYWYRQDPGQGLRLIYYSQIVNDFQKGDIAEGYSVSREKKESFPLTVTSAQKNPTAFYLCASTGKLAGYTFGSGTRLTVV.

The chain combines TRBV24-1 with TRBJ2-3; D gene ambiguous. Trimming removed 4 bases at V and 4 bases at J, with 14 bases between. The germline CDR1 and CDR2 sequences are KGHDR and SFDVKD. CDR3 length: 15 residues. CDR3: CATSESRLGADTQYF. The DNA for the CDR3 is TGTGCCACCAGTGAGTCACGTTTGGGCGCAGATACGCAGTATTTT.

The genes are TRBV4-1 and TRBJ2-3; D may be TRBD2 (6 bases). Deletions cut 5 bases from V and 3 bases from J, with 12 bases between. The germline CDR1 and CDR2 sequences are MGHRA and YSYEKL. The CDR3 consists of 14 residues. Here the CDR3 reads CASSSLGTTDTQYF. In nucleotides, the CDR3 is TGCGCCAGCAGCTCGCTGGGGACTACAGATACGCAGTATTTT.

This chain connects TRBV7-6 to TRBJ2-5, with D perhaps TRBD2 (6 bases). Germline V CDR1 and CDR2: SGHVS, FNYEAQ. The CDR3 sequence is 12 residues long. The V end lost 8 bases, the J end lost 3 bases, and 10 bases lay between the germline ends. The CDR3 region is CASSWGEETQYF. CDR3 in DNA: TGTGCCAGCTCCTGGGGGGAAGAGACCCAGTACTTC.

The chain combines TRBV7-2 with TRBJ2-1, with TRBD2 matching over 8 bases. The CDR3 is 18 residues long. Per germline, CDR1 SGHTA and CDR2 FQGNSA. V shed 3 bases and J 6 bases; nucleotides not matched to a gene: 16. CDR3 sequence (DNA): TGTGCCAGCAGCTTTAGGGAAGGACTAGCCTCTGTGGGCAATGAGCAGTTCTTC. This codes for CASSFREGLASVGNEQFF.

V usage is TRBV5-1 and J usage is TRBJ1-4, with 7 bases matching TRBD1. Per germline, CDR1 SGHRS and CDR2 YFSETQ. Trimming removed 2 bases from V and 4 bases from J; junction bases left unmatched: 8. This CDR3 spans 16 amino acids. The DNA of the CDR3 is TGCGCCAGCAGCTTAAATCCGGGACAGAATAATGAAAAACTGTTTTTT. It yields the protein CASSLNPGQNNEKLFF.

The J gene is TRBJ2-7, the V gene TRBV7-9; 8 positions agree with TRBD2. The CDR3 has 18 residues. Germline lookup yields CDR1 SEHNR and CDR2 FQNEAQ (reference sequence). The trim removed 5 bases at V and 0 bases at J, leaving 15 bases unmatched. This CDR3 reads CASSLGSFSGVSSYEQYF. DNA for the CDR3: TGTGCCAGCAGCCTCGGGTCCTTTAGCGGGGTCAGCTCCTACGAGCAGTACTTC.

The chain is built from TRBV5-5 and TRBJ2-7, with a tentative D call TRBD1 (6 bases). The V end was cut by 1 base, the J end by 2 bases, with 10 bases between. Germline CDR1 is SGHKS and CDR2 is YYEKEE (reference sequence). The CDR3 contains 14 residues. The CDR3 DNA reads TGTGCCAGCAGCTTGTTCGACAGGACCTACGAGCAGTACGTC. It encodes CASSLFDRTYEQYV.

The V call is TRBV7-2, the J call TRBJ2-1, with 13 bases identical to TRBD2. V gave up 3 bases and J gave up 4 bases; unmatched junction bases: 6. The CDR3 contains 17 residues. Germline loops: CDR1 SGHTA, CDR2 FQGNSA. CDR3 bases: TGTGCCAGCAGCTTGGGGGGGACTAGCGGGACATACAATGAGCAGTTCTTC. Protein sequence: CASSLGGTSGTYNEQFF.

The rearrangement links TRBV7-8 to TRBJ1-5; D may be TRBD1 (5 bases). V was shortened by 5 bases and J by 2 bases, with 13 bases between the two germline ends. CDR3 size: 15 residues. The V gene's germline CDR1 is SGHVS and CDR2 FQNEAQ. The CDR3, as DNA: TGTGCCAGCAGCCCGCAGGGTTCAGGCAATCAGCCCCAGCATTTT. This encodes CASSPQGSGNQPQHF.

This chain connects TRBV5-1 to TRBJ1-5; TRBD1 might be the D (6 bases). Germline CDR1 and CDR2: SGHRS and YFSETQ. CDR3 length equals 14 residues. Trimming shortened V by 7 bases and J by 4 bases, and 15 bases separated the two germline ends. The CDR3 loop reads CASRGAGPNQPQHF. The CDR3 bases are TGCGCCAGCCGGGGGGCAGGGCCTAATCAGCCCCAGCATTTT.

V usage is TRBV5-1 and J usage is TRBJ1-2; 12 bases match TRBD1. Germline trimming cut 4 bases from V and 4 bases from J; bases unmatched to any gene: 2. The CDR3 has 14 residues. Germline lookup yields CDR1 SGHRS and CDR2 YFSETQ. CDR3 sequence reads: CASSQGQGAYGYTF. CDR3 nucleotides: TGCGCCAGCAGCCAGGGACAGGGGGCCTATGGCTACACCTTC.

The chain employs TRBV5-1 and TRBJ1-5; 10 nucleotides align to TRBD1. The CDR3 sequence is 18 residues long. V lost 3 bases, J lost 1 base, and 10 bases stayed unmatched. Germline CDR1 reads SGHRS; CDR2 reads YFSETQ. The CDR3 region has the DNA TGCGCCAGCAGCTCACGACAGGGGGCCAGGGAGAGCAATCAGCCCCAGCATTTT. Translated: CASSSRQGARESNQPQHF. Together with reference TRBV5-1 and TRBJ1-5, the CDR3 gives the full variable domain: KAGVTQTPRYLIKTRGQQVTLSCSPISGHRSVSWYQQTPGQGLQFLFEYFSETQRNKGNFPGRFSGRQFSNSRSEMNVSTLELGDSALYLCASSSRQGARESNQPQHFGDGTRLSIL.

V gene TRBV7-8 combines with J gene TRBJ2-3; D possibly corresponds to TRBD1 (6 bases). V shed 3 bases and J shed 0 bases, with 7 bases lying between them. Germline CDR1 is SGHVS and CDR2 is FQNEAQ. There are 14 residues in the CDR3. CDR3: CASSLDRSTDTQYF. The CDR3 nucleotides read TGTGCCAGCAGCTTGGACAGAAGCACAGATACGCAGTATTTT.

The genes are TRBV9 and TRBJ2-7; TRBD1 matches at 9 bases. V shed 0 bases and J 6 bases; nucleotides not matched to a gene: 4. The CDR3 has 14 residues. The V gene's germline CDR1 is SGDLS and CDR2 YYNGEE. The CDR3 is CASSVGTGVGEQYF. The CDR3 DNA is TGTGCCAGCAGCGTAGGGACAGGGGTAGGCGAGCAGTACTTC.

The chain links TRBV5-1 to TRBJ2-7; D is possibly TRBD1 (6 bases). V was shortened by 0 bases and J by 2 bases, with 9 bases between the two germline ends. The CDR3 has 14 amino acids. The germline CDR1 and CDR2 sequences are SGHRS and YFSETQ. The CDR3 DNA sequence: TGCGCCAGCAGCTTGGATCCAGGGGCCTACGAGCAGTACTTC. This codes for CASSLDPGAYEQYF.

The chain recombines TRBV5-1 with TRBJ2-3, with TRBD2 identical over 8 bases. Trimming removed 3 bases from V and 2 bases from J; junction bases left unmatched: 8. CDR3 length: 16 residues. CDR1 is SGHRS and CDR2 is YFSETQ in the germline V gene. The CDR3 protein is CASSSSGGLYTDTQYF. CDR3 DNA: TGCGCCAGCAGCTCCTCGGGGGGGTTATACACAGATACGCAGTATTTT.

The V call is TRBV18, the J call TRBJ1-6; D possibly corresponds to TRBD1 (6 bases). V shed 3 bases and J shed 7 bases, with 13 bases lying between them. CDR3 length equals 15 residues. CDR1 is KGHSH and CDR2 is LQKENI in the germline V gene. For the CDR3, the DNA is TGTGCCAGCTCACCGAGGACAGTGGAGAATTCACCCCTCCACTTT. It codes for CASSPRTVENSPLHF.

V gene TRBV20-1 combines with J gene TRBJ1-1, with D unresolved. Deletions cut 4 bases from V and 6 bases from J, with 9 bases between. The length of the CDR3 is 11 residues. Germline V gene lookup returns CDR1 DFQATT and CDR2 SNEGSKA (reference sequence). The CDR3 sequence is CSAIDGSEAFF. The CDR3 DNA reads TGCAGTGCTATCGACGGGTCTGAAGCTTTCTTT.